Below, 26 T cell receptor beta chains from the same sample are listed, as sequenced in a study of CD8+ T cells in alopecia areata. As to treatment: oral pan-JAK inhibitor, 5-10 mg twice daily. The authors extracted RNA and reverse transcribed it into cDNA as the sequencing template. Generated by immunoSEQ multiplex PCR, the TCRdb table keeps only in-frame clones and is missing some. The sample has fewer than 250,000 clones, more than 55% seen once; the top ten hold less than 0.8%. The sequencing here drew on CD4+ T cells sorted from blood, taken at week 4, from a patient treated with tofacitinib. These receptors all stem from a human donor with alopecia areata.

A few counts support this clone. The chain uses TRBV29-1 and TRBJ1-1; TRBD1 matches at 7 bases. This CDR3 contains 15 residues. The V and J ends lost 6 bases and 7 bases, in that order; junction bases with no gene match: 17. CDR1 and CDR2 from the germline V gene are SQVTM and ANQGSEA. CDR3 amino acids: CSVKLKRGPDFEAFF. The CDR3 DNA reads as TGCAGCGTCAAATTGAAGAGGGGGCCCGACTTTGAAGCTTTCTTT.

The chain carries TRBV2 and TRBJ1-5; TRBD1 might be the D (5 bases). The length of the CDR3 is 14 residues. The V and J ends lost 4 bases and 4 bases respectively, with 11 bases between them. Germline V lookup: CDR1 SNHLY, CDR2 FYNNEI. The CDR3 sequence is CASSAQEVNQPQHF. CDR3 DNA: TGTGCCAGCAGTGCACAGGAAGTAAATCAGCCCCAGCATTTT.

The CDR3: CASSTTYNEQFF. The CDR3 DNA sequence: TGTGCCAGCAGTACGACCTACAATGAGCAGTTCTTC. This chain links TRBV6-5 with TRBJ2-1; D unclear. Per germline, CDR1 MNHEY and CDR2 SVGAGI. Trimming cost V 5 bases and J 2 bases, with 4 bases left between them. The CDR3 extends over 12 amino acids.

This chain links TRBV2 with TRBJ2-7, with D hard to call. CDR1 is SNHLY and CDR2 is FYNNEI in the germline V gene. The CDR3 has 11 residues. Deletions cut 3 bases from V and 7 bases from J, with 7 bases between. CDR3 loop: CASSDQREQYF. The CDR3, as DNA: TGTGCCAGCAGTGATCAGAGGGAGCAGTACTTC.

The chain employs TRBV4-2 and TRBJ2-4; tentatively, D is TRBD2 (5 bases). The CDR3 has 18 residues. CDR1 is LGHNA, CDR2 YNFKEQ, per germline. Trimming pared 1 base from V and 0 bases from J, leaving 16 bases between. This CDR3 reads CASSQGLLGPLAKNIQYF. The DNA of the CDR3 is TGTGCCAGCAGCCAAGGTTTACTAGGACCTCTAGCCAAAAACATTCAGTACTTC.

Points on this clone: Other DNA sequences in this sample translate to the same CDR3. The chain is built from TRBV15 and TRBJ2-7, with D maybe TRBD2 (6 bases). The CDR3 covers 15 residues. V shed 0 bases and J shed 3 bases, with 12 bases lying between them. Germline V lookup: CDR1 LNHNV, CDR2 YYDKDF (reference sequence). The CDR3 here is CATSRDGSRGYEQYF. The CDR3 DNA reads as TGTGCCACCAGCAGAGACGGGAGTAGGGGCTACGAGCAGTACTTC.

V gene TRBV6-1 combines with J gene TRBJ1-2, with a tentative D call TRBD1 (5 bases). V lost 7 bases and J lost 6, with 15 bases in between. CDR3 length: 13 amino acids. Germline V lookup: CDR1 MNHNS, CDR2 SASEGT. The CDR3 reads CASTPRDGHGYTF. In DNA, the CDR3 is TGTGCCAGCACCCCCAGGGACGGACATGGCTACACCTTC.

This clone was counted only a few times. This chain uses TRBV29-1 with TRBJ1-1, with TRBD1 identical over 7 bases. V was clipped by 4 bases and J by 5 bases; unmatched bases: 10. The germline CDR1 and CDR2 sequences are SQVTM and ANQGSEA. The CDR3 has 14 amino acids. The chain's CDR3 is CSVVVDRVGTEAFF. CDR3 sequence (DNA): TGCAGCGTTGTAGTAGACAGGGTCGGGACTGAAGCTTTCTTT.

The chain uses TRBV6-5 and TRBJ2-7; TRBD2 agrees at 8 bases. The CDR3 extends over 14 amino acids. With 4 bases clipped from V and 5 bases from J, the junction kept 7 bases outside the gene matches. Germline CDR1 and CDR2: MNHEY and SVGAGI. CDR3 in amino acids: CASSFSGTINEQYF. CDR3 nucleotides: TGTGCCAGCAGTTTTAGCGGGACGATCAACGAGCAGTACTTC.

The chain's CDR3 is CSARSSDEQYF. Here the CDR3 DNA reads TGCAGTGCTAGAAGTTCAGACGAGCAGTACTTC. The rearrangement links TRBV20-1 to TRBJ2-7; D unclear. Trimming took 2 bases from V and 5 from J, leaving 7 bases between them. Germline CDR1 is DFQATT and CDR2 is SNEGSKA (reference sequence). The CDR3 loop spans 11 amino acids.

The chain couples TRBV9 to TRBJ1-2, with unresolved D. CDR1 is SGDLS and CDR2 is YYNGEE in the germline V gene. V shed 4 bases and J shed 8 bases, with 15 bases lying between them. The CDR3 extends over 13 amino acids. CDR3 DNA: TGTGCCAGCAGCCCTCCTGGGAGGCCCGGCTACACCTTC. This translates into CASSPPGRPGYTF.

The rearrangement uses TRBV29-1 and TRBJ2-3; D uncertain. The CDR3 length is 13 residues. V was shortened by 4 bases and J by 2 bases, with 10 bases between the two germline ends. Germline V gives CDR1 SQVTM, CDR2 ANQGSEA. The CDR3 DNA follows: TGCAGCGTTGCGGTAAGCTCCACAGATACGCAGTATTTT. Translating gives CSVAVSSTDTQYF.

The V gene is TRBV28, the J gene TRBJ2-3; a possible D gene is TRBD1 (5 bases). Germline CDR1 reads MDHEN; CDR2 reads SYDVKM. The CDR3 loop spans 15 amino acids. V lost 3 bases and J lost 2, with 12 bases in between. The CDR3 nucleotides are TGTGCCAGCAGTTTGGGTGGGGCTATCACAGATACGCAGTATTTT. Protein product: CASSLGGAITDTQYF.

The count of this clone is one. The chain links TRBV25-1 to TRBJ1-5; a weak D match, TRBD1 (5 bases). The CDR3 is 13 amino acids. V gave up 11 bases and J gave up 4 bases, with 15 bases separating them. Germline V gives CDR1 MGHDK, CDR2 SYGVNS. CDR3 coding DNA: TGTGCCGAGGGGAGAGGGGCAAATCAGCCCCAGCATTTT. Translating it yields CAEGRGANQPQHF. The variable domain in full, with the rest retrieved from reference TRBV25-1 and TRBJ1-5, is EADIYQTPRYLVIGTGKKITLECSQTMGHDKMYWYQQDPGMELHLIHYSYGVNSTEKGDLSSESTVSRIRTEHFPLTLESARPSHTSQYLCAEGRGANQPQHFGDGTRLSIL.

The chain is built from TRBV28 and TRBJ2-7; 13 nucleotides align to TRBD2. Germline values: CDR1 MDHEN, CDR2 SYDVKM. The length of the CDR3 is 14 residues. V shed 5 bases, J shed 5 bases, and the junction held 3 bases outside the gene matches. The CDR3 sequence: CASSTSGRAHEQYF. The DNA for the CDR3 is TGTGCCAGCAGTACTAGCGGGAGGGCCCACGAGCAGTACTTC. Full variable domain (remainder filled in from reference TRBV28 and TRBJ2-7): DVKVTQSSRYLVKRTGEKVFLECVQDMDHENMFWYRQDPGLGLRLIYFSYDVKMKEKGDIPEGYSVSREKKERFSLILESASTNQTSMYLCASSTSGRAHEQYFGPGTRLTVT.

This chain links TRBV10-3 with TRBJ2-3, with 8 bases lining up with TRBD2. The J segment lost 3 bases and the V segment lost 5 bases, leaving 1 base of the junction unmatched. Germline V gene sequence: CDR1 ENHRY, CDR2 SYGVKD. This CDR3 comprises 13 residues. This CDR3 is CAISREGTDTQYF. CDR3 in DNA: TGTGCCATCAGTCGGGAGGGAACAGATACGCAGTATTTT.

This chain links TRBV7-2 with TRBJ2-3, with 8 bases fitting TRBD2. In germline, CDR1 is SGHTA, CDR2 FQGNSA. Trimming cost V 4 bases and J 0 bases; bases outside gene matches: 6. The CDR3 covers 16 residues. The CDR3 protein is CASSWSPSGSTDTQYF. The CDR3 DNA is TGTGCCAGCAGCTGGTCCCCTAGCGGGAGCACAGATACGCAGTATTTT.

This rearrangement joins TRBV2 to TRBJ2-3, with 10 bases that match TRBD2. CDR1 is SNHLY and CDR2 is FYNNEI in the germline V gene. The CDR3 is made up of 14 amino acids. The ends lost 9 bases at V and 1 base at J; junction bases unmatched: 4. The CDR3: CARGGTSGTDTQYF. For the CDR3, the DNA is TGTGCCAGGGGAGGGACTAGCGGCACAGATACGCAGTATTTT.

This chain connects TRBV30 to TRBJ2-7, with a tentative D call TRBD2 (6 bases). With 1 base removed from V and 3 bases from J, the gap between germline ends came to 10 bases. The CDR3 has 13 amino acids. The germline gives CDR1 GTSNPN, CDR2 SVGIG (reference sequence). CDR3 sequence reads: CAWSGLGLYEQYF. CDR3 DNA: TGTGCCTGGAGTGGATTGGGACTCTACGAGCAGTACTTC. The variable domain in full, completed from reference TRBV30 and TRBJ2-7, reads SQTIHQWPATLVQPVGSPLSLECTVEGTSNPNLYWYRQAAGRGLQLLFYSVGIGQISSEVPQNLSASRPQDRQFILSSKKLLLSDSGFYLCAWSGLGLYEQYFGPGTRLTVT.

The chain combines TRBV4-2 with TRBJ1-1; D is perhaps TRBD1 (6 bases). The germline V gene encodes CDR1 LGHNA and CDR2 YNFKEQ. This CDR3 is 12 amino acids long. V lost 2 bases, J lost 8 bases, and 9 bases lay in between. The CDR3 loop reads CASSQTGQEAFF. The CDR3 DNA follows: TGTGCCAGCAGCCAAACAGGGCAAGAAGCTTTCTTT.

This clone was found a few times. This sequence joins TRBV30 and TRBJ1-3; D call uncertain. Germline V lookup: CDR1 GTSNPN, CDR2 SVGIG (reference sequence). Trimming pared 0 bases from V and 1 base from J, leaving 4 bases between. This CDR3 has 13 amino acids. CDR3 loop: CAWSVSSGNTIYF. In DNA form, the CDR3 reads TGTGCCTGGAGTGTATCTTCTGGAAACACCATATATTTT.

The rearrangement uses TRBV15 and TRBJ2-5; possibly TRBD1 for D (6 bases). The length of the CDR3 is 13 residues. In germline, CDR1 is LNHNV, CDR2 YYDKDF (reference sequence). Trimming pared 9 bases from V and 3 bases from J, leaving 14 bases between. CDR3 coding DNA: TGTGCCACGGGGAACAGGGTCAAAGAGACCCAGTACTTC. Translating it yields CATGNRVKETQYF.

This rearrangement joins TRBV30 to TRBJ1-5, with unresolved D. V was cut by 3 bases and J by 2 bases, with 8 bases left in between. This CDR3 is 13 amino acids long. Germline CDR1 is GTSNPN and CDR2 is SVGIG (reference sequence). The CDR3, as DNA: TGTGCCTGGAGGGGGAAGGGCAATCAGCCCCAGCATTTT. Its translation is CAWRGKGNQPQHF.

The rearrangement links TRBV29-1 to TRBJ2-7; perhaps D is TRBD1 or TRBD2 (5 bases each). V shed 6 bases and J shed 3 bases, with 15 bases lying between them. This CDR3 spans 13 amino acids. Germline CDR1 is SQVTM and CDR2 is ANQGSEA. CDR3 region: CSVRHGAVYEQYF. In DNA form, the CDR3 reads TGCAGCGTGCGACACGGGGCGGTCTACGAGCAGTACTTC.

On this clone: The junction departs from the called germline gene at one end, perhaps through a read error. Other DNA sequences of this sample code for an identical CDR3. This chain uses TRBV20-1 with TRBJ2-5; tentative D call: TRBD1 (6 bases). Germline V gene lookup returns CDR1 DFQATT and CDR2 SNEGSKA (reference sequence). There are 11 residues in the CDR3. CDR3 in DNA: TGCAGTGTGGTGGGACAAGAGACCCAATACTTC. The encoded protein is CSVVGQETQYF.

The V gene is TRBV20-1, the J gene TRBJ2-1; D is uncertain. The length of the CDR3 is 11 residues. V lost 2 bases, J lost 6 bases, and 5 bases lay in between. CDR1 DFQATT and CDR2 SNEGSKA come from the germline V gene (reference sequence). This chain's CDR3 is CSARLGNEQFF. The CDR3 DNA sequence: TGCAGTGCTAGACTCGGCAATGAGCAGTTCTTC.